Following are 24 T cell receptor beta chains from one sample sequenced in a study of blood T cell repertoires in COVID-19. Data came from immunoSEQ multiplex PCR; TCRdb stores just in-frame clones and leaves some out. The table lists 86,000 or so clones, roughly 84% of them singletons. The sequenced sample was peripheral blood. The receptors derive from a man aged 65 to 85 with acute or convalescent COVID-19.

The gene calls are TRBV3-1 (or the pseudogene TRBV3-2) and TRBJ2-2, with a weak D call TRBD1 (7 bases). Germline CDR1 reads LGHDT; CDR2 reads YNNKEL (reference sequence). V was clipped by 7 bases and J by 5 bases, with 17 bases between them. The CDR3 contains 15 residues. The CDR3 is CASNTGAAGTGELFF. In nucleotides, the CDR3 is TGTGCCAGCAACACAGGGGCGGCGGGGACCGGGGAGCTGTTTTTT.

The chain employs TRBV4-1 and TRBJ2-3; 11 bases agree with TRBD2. This CDR3 is 17 amino acids long. After removal of 4 bases from V and 4 bases from J, the junction contained 10 bases not matched to a gene. Per germline, CDR1 MGHRA and CDR2 YSYEKL. The CDR3 spells CASSPTSSGGLADTQYF. CDR3 coding DNA: TGCGCCAGCAGCCCGACATCTAGCGGGGGGCTGGCAGATACGCAGTATTTT.

This clone was counted a single time. The rearrangement joins TRBV18 to TRBJ2-5; 9 bases agree with TRBD1. This CDR3 has 16 residues. CDR1 KGHSH and CDR2 LQKENI come from the germline V gene. With 2 bases clipped from V and 2 bases from J, the junction kept 6 bases outside the gene matches. The CDR3 sequence is CASSPLSGTGQETQYF. CDR3 nucleotide sequence: TGTGCCAGCTCACCATTATCCGGGACAGGGCAAGAGACCCAGTACTTC.

This clone has just one count. V usage is TRBV19 and J usage is TRBJ1-4; 7 nucleotides align to TRBD1. The CDR3 totals 16 residues. Germline V gene sequence: CDR1 LNHDA, CDR2 SQIVND (reference sequence). Losses at the gene ends were 5 bases for V and 5 bases for J; bases not matched to a gene: 11. The CDR3 loop is CASSSARWTGNEKLFF. DNA of the CDR3: TGTGCCAGTAGTTCTGCTCGGTGGACAGGAAATGAAAAACTGTTTTTT.

This chain uses TRBV2 with TRBJ1-1, with a tentative D call TRBD1 (6 bases). The CDR3 covers 15 residues. CDR1 is SNHLY, CDR2 FYNNEI, per germline. The germline V and J ends were trimmed by 7 bases and 3 bases, with 18 bases remaining between them. CDR3 loop: CASNKGGAVDTEAFF. The DNA for the CDR3 is TGTGCCAGCAACAAAGGGGGGGCTGTAGACACTGAAGCTTTCTTT. Full variable domain (rest looked up from reference TRBV2 and TRBJ1-1): EPEVTQTPSHQVTQMGQEVILRCVPISNHLYFYWYRQILGQKVEFLVSFYNNEISEKSEIFDDQFSVERPDGSNFTLKIRSTKLEDSAMYFCASNKGGAVDTEAFFGQGTRLTVV.

Comment on this clone: Its ends do not fully match the called genes, so a read error is possible. The chain is built from TRBV7-8 and TRBJ2-2, with 7 bases matching TRBD1. The CDR3 runs to 15 residues. CDR1 is SGHVS and CDR2 is FQNEAQ in the germline V gene. Here the CDR3 reads CASRALQGSTGELFF. The CDR3 coding sequence is TGTGCGAGCAGGGCCCTACAGGGGTCCACCGGGGAGCTGTTTTTT.

This clone has only one observation. The chain carries TRBV7-2 and TRBJ1-2; weak D call: TRBD1 (5 bases). Germline V lookup: CDR1 SGHTA, CDR2 FQGNSA. Trimming pared 0 bases from V and 3 bases from J, leaving 11 bases between. The CDR3 totals 15 residues. The CDR3 DNA sequence: TGTGCCAGCAGCTTAGCGCGCAGGGTCGACTATGGCTACACCTTC. This codes for CASSLARRVDYGYTF.

V usage is TRBV5-1 and J usage is TRBJ1-4; TRBD1 matches 9 bases. Germline V gene lookup returns CDR1 SGHRS and CDR2 YFSETQ. The CDR3 spans 15 residues. V lost 3 bases, J lost 1 base, and 1 base stayed unmatched. CDR3: CASSWTGVTNEKLFF. The CDR3 coding sequence is TGCGCCAGCAGCTGGACAGGGGTAACTAATGAAAAACTGTTTTTT.

The chain is built from TRBV3-1 (or the pseudogene TRBV3-2) and TRBJ1-6, with TRBD1 matching 11 bases. This CDR3 has 16 residues. Germline trimming cut 1 base from V and 6 bases from J; bases unmatched to any gene: 2. Germline V gene sequence: CDR1 LGHDT, CDR2 YNNKEL (reference sequence). In nucleotides, the CDR3 is TGTGCCAGCAGCCAAGGGGGGACAGGGGGTAATTCACCCCTCCACTTT. It yields the protein CASSQGGTGGNSPLHF.

V and J are TRBV11-2 and TRBJ2-1; 7 bases are a match to TRBD1. CDR1 is SGHAT, CDR2 FQNNGV, per germline. The CDR3 contains 16 residues. V shed 5 bases, J shed 4 bases, and the junction held 11 bases outside the gene matches. The CDR3 DNA reads as TGTGCCAGCAGCCAGGTCCCGGACAGGAGGTACAATGAGCAGTTCTTC. Translated: CASSQVPDRRYNEQFF. The whole variable domain, filled in from reference TRBV11-2 and TRBJ2-1, reads EAGVAQSPRYKIIEKRQSVAFWCNPISGHATLYWYQQILGQGPKLLIQFQNNGVVDDSQLPKDRFSAERLKGVDSTLKIQPAKLEDSAVYLCASSQVPDRRYNEQFFGPGTRLTVL.

The chain links TRBV7-9 to TRBJ1-6, with D unresolved. Trimming left V 5 bases short and J 3 bases short, with 11 bases between. CDR3 length equals 15 residues. Germline CDR1 SEHNR, CDR2 FQNEAQ (reference sequence). In nucleotides, the CDR3 is TGTGCCAGCAGCGCATCAGGATTCTATAATTCACCCCTCCACTTT. It is translated as CASSASGFYNSPLHF.

CDR3 region: CASSEGANNEQFF. The CDR3 DNA follows: TGTGCCAGCAGTGAGGGGGCAAACAATGAGCAGTTCTTC. This chain connects TRBV6-4 to TRBJ2-1; a possible D gene is TRBD1 (6 bases). The CDR3 is 13 amino acids. Germline loops: CDR1 MRHNA, CDR2 SNTAGT. Trimming shortened V by 3 bases and J by 5 bases, and 8 bases separated the two germline ends.

The CDR3 nucleotides are TGTGCCAGCAGTCCGACTTCGGACAGCCTACGGCAGTACGTC. It yields the protein CASSPTSDSLRQYV. This chain links TRBV6-5 with TRBJ2-7; D is perhaps TRBD1 (6 bases). V was trimmed by 5 bases and J by 9 bases, leaving 20 bases between them. The CDR3 has 14 amino acids. From germline, CDR1 is MNHEY and CDR2 SVGAGI.

V gene TRBV28 combines with J gene TRBJ1-5; D is undetermined. The ends were cut back, 3 bases at V and 1 base at J, with 13 bases in the middle. CDR1 is MDHEN, CDR2 SYDVKM, per germline. This CDR3 spans 16 amino acids. The CDR3 loop reads CASSFRRAPSNQPQHF. The CDR3 nucleotides read TGTGCCAGCAGTTTCCGGAGGGCGCCGAGCAATCAGCCCCAGCATTTT.

This chain links TRBV5-6 with TRBJ1-2; D remains ambiguous. There are 13 residues in the CDR3. V dropped 5 bases and J dropped 1 base, with 9 bases sitting between them. Germline V CDR1 and CDR2: SGHDT, YYEEEE. The CDR3 nucleotides are TGTGCCAGCAGTTTACCTAATAACTATGGCTACACCTTC. This translates into CASSLPNNYGYTF.

J is TRBJ1-2 and V is TRBV10-3; D is uncertain. This CDR3 spans 12 amino acids. V dropped 0 bases and J dropped 8 bases, with 7 bases sitting between them. Germline V gene data show CDR1 as ENHRY and CDR2 as SYGVKD. The CDR3 DNA is TGTGCCATCAGTGAGTCTAGGGAGGGCTACACCTTC. This translates into CAISESREGYTF.

This chain joins TRBV5-1 and TRBJ2-2; D ambiguous. CDR3 length: 14 amino acids. CDR1 and CDR2 (germline): SGHRS, YFSETQ. V lost 0 bases to trimming and J lost 3 bases, with 6 bases between them. The CDR3, as DNA: TGCGCCAGCAGCTTGGACAGTGACACCGGGGAGCTGTTTTTT. This translates into CASSLDSDTGELFF.

In this sample, this clone turned up once. This chain connects TRBV29-1 to TRBJ1-1; 8 bases agree with TRBD1. The CDR3 runs to 13 residues. J was trimmed by 2 bases and V by 6 bases; bases with no gene match: 5. Germline loops: CDR1 SQVTM, CDR2 ANQGSEA. The CDR3 DNA follows: TGCAGCGTAACAGGGGGGGGAAACACTGAAGCTTTCTTT. Encoded protein: CSVTGGGNTEAFF.

The table lists this clone with a few counts. V gene TRBV9 combines with J gene TRBJ1-1; perhaps TRBD1 as D (6 bases). V shed 4 bases and J shed 1 base, with 11 bases lying between them. The CDR3 sequence is 14 residues long. Germline CDR1 SGDLS, CDR2 YYNGEE. In DNA form, the CDR3 reads TGTGCCAGCAGCCCGGGACACCGGAACACTGAAGCTTTCTTT. Translating gives CASSPGHRNTEAFF.

This chain joins TRBV5-4 and TRBJ2-5; D may be TRBD2 (5 bases). V was cut by 2 bases and J by 2 bases, with 19 bases left in between. This CDR3 comprises 17 residues. The germline V gene encodes CDR1 SGHNT and CDR2 YYREEE (reference sequence). For the CDR3, the DNA is TGTGCCAGCAGCTTATTAGAGGGCAGTCGACGGCAAGAGACCCAGTACTTC. Its protein is CASSLLEGSRRQETQYF. The full variable domain, completed using reference TRBV5-4 and TRBJ2-5, is ETGVTQSPTHLIKTRGQQVTLRCSSQSGHNTVSWYQQALGQGPQFIFQYYREEENGRGNFPPRFSGLQFPNYSSELNVNALELDDSALYLCASSLLEGSRRQETQYFGPGTRLLVL.

This rearrangement joins TRBV6-1 to TRBJ1-5; perhaps TRBD1 as D (5 bases). Trimming cost V 2 bases and J 6 bases, with 8 bases left between them. Germline V lookup: CDR1 MNHNS, CDR2 SASEGT. The CDR3 has 13 residues. The CDR3 coding sequence is TGTGCCAGCAGTGAACAGGGTGGTCAGCCCCAGCATTTT. Amino acid sequence: CASSEQGGQPQHF.

V and J are TRBV5-5 and TRBJ1-5; D is uncertain. The germline V gene encodes CDR1 SGHKS and CDR2 YYEKEE (reference sequence). The V and J ends lost 2 bases and 0 bases respectively, with 6 bases between them. This CDR3 comprises 14 residues. CDR3 DNA sequence: TGTGCCAGCAGCTTACGGGTTAGCAATCAGCCCCAGCATTTT. It encodes CASSLRVSNQPQHF.

V usage is TRBV19 and J usage is TRBJ2-3; TRBD2 might be the D (7 bases). The V end was cut by 6 bases, the J end by 3 bases, with 10 bases between. CDR1 and CDR2 (germline): LNHDA, SQIVND (reference sequence). This CDR3 has 13 residues. Here the CDR3 reads CASRRGRTDTQYF. CDR3 in DNA: TGTGCCAGTAGGCGGGGGCGAACAGATACGCAGTATTTT.

A few counts support this clone. This chain connects TRBV2 to TRBJ2-7; TRBD1 might be the D (6 bases). CDR3 length: 12 amino acids. Germline V gives CDR1 SNHLY, CDR2 FYNNEI. Trimming stripped 6 bases from V and 3 bases from J, with 9 bases between. The CDR3 nucleotides read TGTGCCAGCAGACTGACAGGCTACGAGCAGTACGTC. Encoded protein: CASRLTGYEQYV.